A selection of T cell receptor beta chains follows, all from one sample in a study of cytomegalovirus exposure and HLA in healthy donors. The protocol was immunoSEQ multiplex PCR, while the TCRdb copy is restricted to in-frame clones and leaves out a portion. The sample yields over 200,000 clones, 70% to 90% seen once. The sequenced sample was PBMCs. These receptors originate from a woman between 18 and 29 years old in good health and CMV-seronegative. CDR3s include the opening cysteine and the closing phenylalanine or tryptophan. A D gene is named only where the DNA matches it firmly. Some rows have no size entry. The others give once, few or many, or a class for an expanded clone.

DNA: TGCGCCAGCAGCCAAGATCCTCCCTCGGGACTGAGCGCCGAGCAGTACTTC; CDR3: CASSQDPPSGLSAEQYF; J: TRBJ2-7; V: TRBV4-1; D: NA; length: 17; size: NA
DNA: TGTGCCAGCGGCCGGAGCTCTGGAAACACCATATATTTT; CDR3: CASGRSSGNTIYF; J: TRBJ1-3; V: TRBV10-3; D: NA; length: 13; size: NA
DNA: TGTGCCAGCAAGGGGGCGCACTATGGCTACACCTTC; CDR3: CASKGAHYGYTF; J: TRBJ1-2; V: TRBV9; D: TRBD1; length: 12; size: NA
DNA: TGTGCCAGCAGCTTGGGTATTAGCTCCTACGAGCAGTACTTC; CDR3: CASSLGISSYEQYF; J: TRBJ2-7; V: TRBV5-4; D: NA; length: 14; size: NA
DNA: TGTGCCAGTAACGACCGGGACAGGTTCTTTCAGCCCCAGCATTTT; CDR3: CASNDRDRFFQPQHF; J: TRBJ1-5; V: TRBV19; D: TRBD1; length: 15; size: NA
DNA: TGTGCCAGCAGTTCCATTCTAAGCACAGATACGCAGTATTTT; CDR3: CASSSILSTDTQYF; J: TRBJ2-3; V: TRBV27; D: NA; length: 14; size: NA
DNA: TGCGCCAGCACTCGTTCAGGGGACACTGAAGCTTTCTTT; CDR3: CASTRSGDTEAFF; J: TRBJ1-1; V: TRBV5-1; D: NA; length: 13; size: NA
DNA: TGTGCCAGCGGCGAGGGGGACGGATTTTCCAATGAGCAGTTCTTC; CDR3: CASGEGDGFSNEQFF; J: TRBJ2-1; V: TRBV27; D: NA; length: 15; size: once
DNA: TGTGCCAGCAGCTTGGTTTCCGGCGGCCGCTCCTACAATGAGCAGTTCTTC; CDR3: CASSLVSGGRSYNEQFF; J: TRBJ2-1; V: TRBV5-6; D: NA; length: 17; size: NA
DNA: TGTGCCACTAAGATACCGGGGAGCTCCTACGAGCAGTACTTC; CDR3: CATKIPGSSYEQYF; J: TRBJ2-7; V: TRBV6-5; D: NA; length: 14; size: NA
DNA: TGTGCCATCAGTGATGAAGGGGATCAGCCCCAGCATTTT; CDR3: CAISDEGDQPQHF; J: TRBJ1-5; V: TRBV10-3; D: NA; length: 13; size: NA
DNA: TGTGCCGTGCAGGGACAGGGGGCGTTCAATGAGCAGTTCTTC; CDR3: CAVQGQGAFNEQFF; J: TRBJ2-1; V: TRBV10-3; D: TRBD1; length: 14; size: NA
DNA: TGTGCCAGCAACACAGGGCAGGCGGGCAATGAGCAGTTCTTC; CDR3: CASNTGQAGNEQFF; J: TRBJ2-1; V: TRBV5-5; D: NA; length: 14; size: NA
DNA: TGCAGCGTGGGCCGGGACAGGGGTTCCCACGAGCAGTACTTC; CDR3: CSVGRDRGSHEQYF; J: TRBJ2-7; V: TRBV29-1; D: TRBD1; length: 14; size: NA
DNA: TGTGCCAGCAGCCCCACACGGGCAACTAATGAAAAACTGTTTTTT; CDR3: CASSPTRATNEKLFF; J: TRBJ1-4; V: TRBV4-2; D: NA; length: 15; size: NA
DNA: TGTGCCAGCAGTTCGGGACTAGCGGTTCGAGAGACCCAGTACTTC; CDR3: CASSSGLAVRETQYF; J: TRBJ2-5; V: TRBV27; D: TRBD2; length: 15; size: NA
DNA: TGTGCCAGCAGCACCCCCCTCCGTGGGACAGAGAGCTACGAGCAGTACTTC; CDR3: CASSTPLRGTESYEQYF; J: TRBJ2-7; V: TRBV7-9; D: TRBD1; length: 17; size: NA
DNA: TGTGCCTGGAGTCAGGGACGGGGGAGCGGGGAGCTGTTTTTT; CDR3: CAWSQGRGSGELFF; J: TRBJ2-2; V: TRBV30; D: NA; length: 14; size: NA
DNA: TGCGCCAGCAGCCAAGATGACCTTCGGGGGAATGAGCAGTTCTTC; CDR3: CASSQDDLRGNEQFF; J: TRBJ2-1; V: TRBV4-3; D: NA; length: 15; size: NA
DNA: TGTGCCAGCAGTCCATCCCCGGGACTAGCGGACCACAATGAGCAGTTCTTC; CDR3: CASSPSPGLADHNEQFF; J: TRBJ2-1; V: TRBV7-9; D: TRBD2; length: 17; size: NA
DNA: TGTGCCAGCAGCCTTGGGAGCGGGACCGACAATGAGCAGTTCTTC; CDR3: CASSLGSGTDNEQFF; J: TRBJ2-1; V: TRBV6-6; D: TRBD2; length: 15; size: once
DNA: TGTGCCAGCAGCTTGCGACACATCGGCGAGCAGTACTTC; CDR3: CASSLRHIGEQYF; J: TRBJ2-7; V: TRBV7-3; D: NA; length: 13; size: NA
DNA: TGTGCCAGCAGCCGGACTAGCAGTGGGGCCAACGTCCTGACTTTC; CDR3: CASSRTSSGANVLTF; J: TRBJ2-6; V: TRBV6-1; D: TRBD2; length: 15; size: once
DNA: TGTGCCAGCAGTGCCCTGACTAGAGGAGAGACCCAGTACTTC; CDR3: CASSALTRGETQYF; J: TRBJ2-5; V: TRBV2; D: NA; length: 14; size: NA
DNA: TGTGCTAGCAGCCCGACTAGCGGGAGGGGTGGAGATACGCAGTATTTT; CDR3: CASSPTSGRGGDTQYF; J: TRBJ2-3; V: TRBV7-7; D: TRBD2; length: 16; size: NA
DNA: TGCGCCAGCAGTCGGGGACAAACGACTAACTATGGCTACACCTTC; CDR3: CASSRGQTTNYGYTF; J: TRBJ1-2; V: TRBV5-1; D: NA; length: 15; size: NA
DNA: TGCGCCAGCAGCCAAGGTCCCCAAACGGGGGGATCTGGAAACACCATATATTTT; CDR3: CASSQGPQTGGSGNTIYF; J: TRBJ1-3; V: TRBV4-1; D: NA; length: 18; size: NA
DNA: TGCGCCAGCAGCCAATACTGGAGGGGACCGCGGCCATATGGCTACACCTTC; CDR3: CASSQYWRGPRPYGYTF; J: TRBJ1-2; V: TRBV4-1; D: NA; length: 17; size: NA
DNA: TGTGCCACCGAGGGCCTAGGGGGGGGAAATGAAAAACTGTTTTTT; CDR3: CATEGLGGGNEKLFF; J: TRBJ1-4; V: TRBV15; D: NA; length: 15; size: NA
DNA: TGCGCCAGCAGCCAGCCCCCGGGACTAGTTACTGATGAGCAGTTCTTC; CDR3: CASSQPPGLVTDEQFF; J: TRBJ2-1; V: TRBV4-1; D: TRBD2; length: 16; size: NA
DNA: TGTGCCAGCAGCTTAGAGTGGGGCAGTGAGCAGTTCTTC; CDR3: CASSLEWGSEQFF; J: TRBJ2-1; V: TRBV7-9; D: NA; length: 13; size: NA
DNA: TGTGCCAGCAGCTTCTCGCCAGGGGGGGAGACCCAGTACTTC; CDR3: CASSFSPGGETQYF; J: TRBJ2-5; V: TRBV7-8; D: NA; length: 14; size: NA
DNA: TGCGCCAGCAGCTTGGAGGGGTACTCGACAGATACGCAGTATTTT; CDR3: CASSLEGYSTDTQYF; J: TRBJ2-3; V: TRBV5-1; D: NA; length: 15; size: NA
DNA: TGTGCCAGCAGCTTCTGGCGGGATACAGATACGCAGTATTTT; CDR3: CASSFWRDTDTQYF; J: TRBJ2-3; V: TRBV7-2; D: NA; length: 14; size: once
DNA: TGTGCCAGCTCACCTCCGGTTCTAGCCAAAAACATTCAGTACTTC; CDR3: CASSPPVLAKNIQYF; J: TRBJ2-4; V: TRBV18; D: NA; length: 15; size: many
DNA: TGTGCCAGCAGTGAATCAGCCTACGAGCAGTACTTC; CDR3: CASSESAYEQYF; J: TRBJ2-7; V: TRBV6-1; D: NA; length: 12; size: NA
DNA: TGCGCCAGCAGCGGAGGGGATACGCAGTATTTT; CDR3: CASSGGDTQYF; J: TRBJ2-3; V: TRBV10-1; D: NA; length: 11; size: NA
DNA: TGTGCCAGCAGTGAAATGAGGTTGGGGGGCGAGCAGTACTTC; CDR3: CASSEMRLGGEQYF; J: TRBJ2-7; V: TRBV6-1; D: NA; length: 14; size: NA
DNA: TGTGCCAGCAGTCCCCGGGGGGCAGAAGGGCTAGGTGGCTACACCTTC; CDR3: CASSPRGAEGLGGYTF; J: TRBJ1-2; V: TRBV28; D: NA; length: 16; size: NA
DNA: TGCGCCAGCAGGTTAGTAGCGGGAGGAGAGACCTATGGGAGCCTGCAGTTCTTC; CDR3: CASRLVAGGETYGSLQFF; J: TRBJ2-1; V: TRBV5-1; D: TRBD2; length: 18; size: NA
DNA: TGTGCCAGCAGCTTTTCGTACTCCAATGAGCAGTTCTTC; CDR3: CASSFSYSNEQFF; J: TRBJ2-1; V: TRBV11-2; D: NA; length: 13; size: NA
DNA: TGTGCCAGCAGTTACCGACAGGGAGAAGCTTTCTTT; CDR3: CASSYRQGEAFF; J: TRBJ1-1; V: TRBV6-5; D: TRBD1; length: 12; size: NA